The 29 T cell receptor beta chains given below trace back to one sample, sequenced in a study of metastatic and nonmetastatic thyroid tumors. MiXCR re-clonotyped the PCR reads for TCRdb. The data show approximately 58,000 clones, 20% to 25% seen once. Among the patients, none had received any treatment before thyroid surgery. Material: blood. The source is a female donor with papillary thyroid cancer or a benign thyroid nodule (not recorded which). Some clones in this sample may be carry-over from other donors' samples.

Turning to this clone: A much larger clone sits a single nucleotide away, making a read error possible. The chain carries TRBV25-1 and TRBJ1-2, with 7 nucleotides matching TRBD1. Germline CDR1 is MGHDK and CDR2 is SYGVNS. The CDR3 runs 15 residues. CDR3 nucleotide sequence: TGTGCCAGCAGTGAATTAACAGGGGACAACTATGTCTACACCTTC. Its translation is CASSELTGDNYVYTF.

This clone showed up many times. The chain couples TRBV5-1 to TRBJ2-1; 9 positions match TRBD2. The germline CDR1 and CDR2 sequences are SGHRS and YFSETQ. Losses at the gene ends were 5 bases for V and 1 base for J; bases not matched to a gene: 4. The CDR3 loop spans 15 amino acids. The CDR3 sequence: CASRSLAGSYNEQFF. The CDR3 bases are TGCGCCAGCAGATCCCTAGCGGGATCCTACAATGAGCAGTTCTTC.

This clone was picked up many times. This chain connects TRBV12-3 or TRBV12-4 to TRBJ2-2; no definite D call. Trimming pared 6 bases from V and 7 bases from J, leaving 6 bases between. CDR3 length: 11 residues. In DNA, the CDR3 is TGTGCCAGCAGCAGGATCGGGGAGCTGTTTTTT. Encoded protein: CASSRIGELFF.

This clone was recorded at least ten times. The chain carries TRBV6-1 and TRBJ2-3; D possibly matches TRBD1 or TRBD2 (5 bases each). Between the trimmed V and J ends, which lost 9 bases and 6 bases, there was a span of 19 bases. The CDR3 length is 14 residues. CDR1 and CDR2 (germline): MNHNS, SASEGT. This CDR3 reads CASSAGTPRDTQYF. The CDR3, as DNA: TGTGCCAGTTCAGCCGGGACGCCCAGGGATACGCAGTATTTT.

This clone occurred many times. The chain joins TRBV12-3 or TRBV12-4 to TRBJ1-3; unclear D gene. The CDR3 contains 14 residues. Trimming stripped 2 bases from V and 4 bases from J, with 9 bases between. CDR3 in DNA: TGTGCCAGCAGTTTAAAGGGTGGCGGAAACACCATATATTTT. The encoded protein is CASSLKGGGNTIYF.

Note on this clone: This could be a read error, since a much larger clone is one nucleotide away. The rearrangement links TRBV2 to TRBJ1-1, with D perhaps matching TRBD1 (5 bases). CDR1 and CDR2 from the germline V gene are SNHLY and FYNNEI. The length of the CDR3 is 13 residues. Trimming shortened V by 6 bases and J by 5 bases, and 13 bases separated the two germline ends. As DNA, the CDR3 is TGTGCCAGCAGATTCAGGGTTGAGACTGAAGCTTTCTTT. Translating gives CASRFRVETEAFF.

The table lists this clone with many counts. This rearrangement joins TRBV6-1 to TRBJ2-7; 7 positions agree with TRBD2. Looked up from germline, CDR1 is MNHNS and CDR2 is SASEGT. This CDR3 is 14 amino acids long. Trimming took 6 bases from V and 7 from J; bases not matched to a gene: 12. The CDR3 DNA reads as TGTGCCAGCAGGGGGAGGGATGGGTCATTGGAGCAGTACTTC. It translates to CASRGRDGSLEQYF.

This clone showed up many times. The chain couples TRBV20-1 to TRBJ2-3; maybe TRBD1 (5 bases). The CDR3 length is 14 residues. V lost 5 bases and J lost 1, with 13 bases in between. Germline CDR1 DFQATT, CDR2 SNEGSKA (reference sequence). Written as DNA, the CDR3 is TGCAGTGCTTCATACCCGACAGGCACAGATACGCAGTATTTT. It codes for CSASYPTGTDTQYF.

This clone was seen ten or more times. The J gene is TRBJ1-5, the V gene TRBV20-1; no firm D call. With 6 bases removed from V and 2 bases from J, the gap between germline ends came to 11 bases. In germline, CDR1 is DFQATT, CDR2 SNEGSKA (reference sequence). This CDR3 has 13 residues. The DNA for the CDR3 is TGCAGTGCGCTGAAGGCAGGCAATCAGCCCCAGCATTTT. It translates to CSALKAGNQPQHF.

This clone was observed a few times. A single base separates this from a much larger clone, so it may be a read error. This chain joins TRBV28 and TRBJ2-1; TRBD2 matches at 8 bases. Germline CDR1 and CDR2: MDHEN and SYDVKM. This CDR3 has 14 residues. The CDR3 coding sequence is TGTGCCGGGAGAGCGGGAGTGGGTTACAATGAGCAGCTCTTC. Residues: CAGRAGVGYNEQLF.

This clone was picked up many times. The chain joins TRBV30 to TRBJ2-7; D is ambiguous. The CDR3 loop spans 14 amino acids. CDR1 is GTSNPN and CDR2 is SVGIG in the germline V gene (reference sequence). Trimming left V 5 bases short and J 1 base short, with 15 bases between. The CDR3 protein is CAWGLLADSYEQYF. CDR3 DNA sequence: TGTGCCTGGGGTCTTTTGGCCGATTCCTACGAGCAGTACTTC.

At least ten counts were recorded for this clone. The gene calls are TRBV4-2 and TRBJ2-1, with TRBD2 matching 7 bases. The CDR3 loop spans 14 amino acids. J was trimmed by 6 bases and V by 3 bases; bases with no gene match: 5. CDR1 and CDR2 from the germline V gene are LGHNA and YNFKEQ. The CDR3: CASSHSTSPNEQFF. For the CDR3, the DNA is TGTGCCAGCAGCCATTCGACTAGCCCCAATGAGCAGTTCTTC.

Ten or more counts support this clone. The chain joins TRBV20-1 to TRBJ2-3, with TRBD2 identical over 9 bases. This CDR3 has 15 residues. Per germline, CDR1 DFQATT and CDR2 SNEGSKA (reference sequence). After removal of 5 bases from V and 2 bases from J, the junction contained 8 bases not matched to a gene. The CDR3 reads CSAHRLADFTDTQYF. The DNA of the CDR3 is TGCAGTGCTCACAGACTAGCGGACTTCACAGATACGCAGTATTTT.

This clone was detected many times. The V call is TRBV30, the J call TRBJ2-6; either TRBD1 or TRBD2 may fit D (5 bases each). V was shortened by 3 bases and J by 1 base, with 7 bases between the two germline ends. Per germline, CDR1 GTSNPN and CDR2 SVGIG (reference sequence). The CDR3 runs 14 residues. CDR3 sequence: CAWREGSGANVLTF. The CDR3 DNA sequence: TGTGCCTGGAGAGAGGGGTCTGGGGCCAACGTCCTGACTTTC.

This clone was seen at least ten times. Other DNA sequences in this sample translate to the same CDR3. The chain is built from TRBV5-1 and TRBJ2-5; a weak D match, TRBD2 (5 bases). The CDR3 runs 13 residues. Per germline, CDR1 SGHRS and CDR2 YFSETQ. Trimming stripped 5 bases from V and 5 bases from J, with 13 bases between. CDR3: CASRPSTGETQYF. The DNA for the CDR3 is TGCGCCAGCAGGCCTTCAACGGGGGAGACCCAGTACTTC.

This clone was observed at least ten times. This CDR3 reads CATSALGQPQHF. Here the CDR3 DNA reads TGTGCCACGTCGGCTTTGGGTCAGCCCCAGCATTTT. The gene calls are TRBV3-1 and TRBJ1-5, with unresolved D. Looked up from germline, CDR1 is LGHDT and CDR2 is YNNKEL (reference sequence). Trimming pared 10 bases from V and 6 bases from J, leaving 13 bases between. This CDR3 is 12 amino acids long.

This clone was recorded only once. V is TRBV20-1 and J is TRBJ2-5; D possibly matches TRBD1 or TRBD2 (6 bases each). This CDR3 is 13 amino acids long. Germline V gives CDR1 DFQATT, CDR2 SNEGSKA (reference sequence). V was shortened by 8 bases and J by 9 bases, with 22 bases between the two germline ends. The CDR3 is CSSIDQGTAAQYF. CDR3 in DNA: TGCAGTTCTATAGATCAGGGGACTGCGGCCCAGTACTTC.

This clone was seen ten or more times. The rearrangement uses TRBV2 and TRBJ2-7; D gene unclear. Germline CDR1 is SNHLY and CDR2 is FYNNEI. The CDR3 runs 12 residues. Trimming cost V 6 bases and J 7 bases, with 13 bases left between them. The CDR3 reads CASRTTEREQYF. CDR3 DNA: TGTGCCAGCAGGACCACCGAGAGGGAGCAGTACTTC. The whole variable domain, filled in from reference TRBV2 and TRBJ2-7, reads EPEVTQTPSHQVTQMGQEVILRCVPISNHLYFYWYRQILGQKVEFLVSFYNNEISEKSEIFDDQFSVERPDGSNFTLKIRSTKLEDSAMYFCASRTTEREQYFGPGTRLTVT.

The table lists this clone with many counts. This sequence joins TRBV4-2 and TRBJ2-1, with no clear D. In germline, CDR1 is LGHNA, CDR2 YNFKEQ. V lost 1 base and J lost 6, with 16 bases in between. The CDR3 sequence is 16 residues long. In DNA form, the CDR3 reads TGTGCCAGCAGCCAAGCCCCCCCCTCGCCTCTCAATGAGCAGTTCTTC. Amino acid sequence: CASSQAPPSPLNEQFF.

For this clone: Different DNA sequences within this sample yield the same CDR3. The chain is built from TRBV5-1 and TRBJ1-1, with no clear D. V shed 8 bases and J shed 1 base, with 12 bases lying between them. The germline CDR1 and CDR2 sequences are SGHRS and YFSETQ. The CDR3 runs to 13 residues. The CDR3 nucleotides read TGCGCCAGTAGAGGCACTGCGAACACTGAAGCTTTCTTT. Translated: CASRGTANTEAFF.

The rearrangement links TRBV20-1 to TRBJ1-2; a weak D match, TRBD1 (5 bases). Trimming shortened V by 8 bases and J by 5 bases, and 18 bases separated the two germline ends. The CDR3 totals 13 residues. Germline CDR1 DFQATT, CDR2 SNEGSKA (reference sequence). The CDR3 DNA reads TGCAGTTCTTACCCGGGACTCGTATATGGCTACACCTTC. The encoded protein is CSSYPGLVYGYTF.

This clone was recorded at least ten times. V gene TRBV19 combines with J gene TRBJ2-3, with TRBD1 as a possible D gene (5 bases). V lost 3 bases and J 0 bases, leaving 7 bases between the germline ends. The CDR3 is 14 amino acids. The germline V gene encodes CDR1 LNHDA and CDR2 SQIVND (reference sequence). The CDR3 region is CASSMTASTDTQYF. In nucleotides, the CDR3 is TGTGCCAGTAGTATGACAGCTAGCACAGATACGCAGTATTTT. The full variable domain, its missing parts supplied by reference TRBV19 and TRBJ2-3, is DGGITQSPKYLFRKEGQNVTLSCEQNLNHDAMYWYRQDPGQGLRLIYYSQIVNDFQKGDIAEGYSVSREKKESFPLTVTSAQKNPTAFYLCASSMTASTDTQYFGPGTRLTVL.

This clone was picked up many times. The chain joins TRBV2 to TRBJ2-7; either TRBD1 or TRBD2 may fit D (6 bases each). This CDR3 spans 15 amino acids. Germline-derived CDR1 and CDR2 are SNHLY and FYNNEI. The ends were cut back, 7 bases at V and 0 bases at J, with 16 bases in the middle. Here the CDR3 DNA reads TGTGCCAGCACTCGGGGGCAGGGGAACTCCTACGAGCAGTACTTC. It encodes CASTRGQGNSYEQYF.

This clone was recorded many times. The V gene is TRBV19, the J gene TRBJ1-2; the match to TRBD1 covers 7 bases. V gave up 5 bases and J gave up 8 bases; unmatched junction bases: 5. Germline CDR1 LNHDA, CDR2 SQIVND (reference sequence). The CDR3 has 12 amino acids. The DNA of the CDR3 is TGTGCCAGTAGTGCCTCGGACAGGGGCTACACCTTC. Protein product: CASSASDRGYTF.

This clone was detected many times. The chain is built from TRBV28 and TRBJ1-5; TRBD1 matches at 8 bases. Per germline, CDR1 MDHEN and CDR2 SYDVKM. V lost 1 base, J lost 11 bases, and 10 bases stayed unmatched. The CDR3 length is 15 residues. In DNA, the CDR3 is TGTGCCAGCAGTTTATATATTGCAGGGGGCGAGTCCCAGCATTTT. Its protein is CASSLYIAGGESQHF. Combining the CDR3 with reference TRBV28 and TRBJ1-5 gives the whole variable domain DVKVTQSSRYLVKRTGEKVFLECVQDMDHENMFWYRQDPGLGLRLIYFSYDVKMKEKGDIPEGYSVSREKKERFSLILESASTNQTSMYLCASSLYIAGGESQHFGDGTRLSIL.

The CDR3 loop reads CASSWDPSCEQYF. CDR3 bases: TGTGCCAGCAGCTGGGACCCCTCATGTGAGCAGTACTTC. V and J are TRBV7-3 and TRBJ2-7; D tentatively fits TRBD1 or TRBD2 (5 bases each). V dropped 4 bases and J dropped 7 bases, with 14 bases sitting between them. Germline V CDR1 and CDR2: SGHTA, FQGTGA. This CDR3 is 13 amino acids long.

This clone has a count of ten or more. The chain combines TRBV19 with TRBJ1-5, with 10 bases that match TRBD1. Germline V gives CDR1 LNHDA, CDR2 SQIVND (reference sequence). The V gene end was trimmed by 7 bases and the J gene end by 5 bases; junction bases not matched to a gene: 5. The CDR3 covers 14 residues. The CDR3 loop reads CASKQDRGYQPQHF. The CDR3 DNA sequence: TGTGCCAGTAAACAGGACAGGGGGTATCAGCCCCAGCATTTT.

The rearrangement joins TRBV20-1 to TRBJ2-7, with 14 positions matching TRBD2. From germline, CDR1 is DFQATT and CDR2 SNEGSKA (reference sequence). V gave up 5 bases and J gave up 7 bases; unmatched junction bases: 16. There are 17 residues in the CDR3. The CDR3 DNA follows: TGCAGTGCTGCTGCCCGACTAGCGGGAGGGACCGATGGGGAGCAGTACTTC. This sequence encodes CSAAARLAGGTDGEQYF.

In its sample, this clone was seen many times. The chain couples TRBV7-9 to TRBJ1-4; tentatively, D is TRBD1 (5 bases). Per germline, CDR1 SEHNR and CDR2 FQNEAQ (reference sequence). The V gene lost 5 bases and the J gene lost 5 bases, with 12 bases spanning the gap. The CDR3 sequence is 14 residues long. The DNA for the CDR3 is TGTGCCAGCAGCCAAAGACAGCTAAATGAAAAACTGTTTTTT. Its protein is CASSQRQLNEKLFF. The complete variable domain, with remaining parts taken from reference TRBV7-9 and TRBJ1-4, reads DTGVSQNPRHKITKRGQNVTFRCDPISEHNRLYWYRQTLGQGPEFLTYFQNEAQLEKSRLLSDRFSAERPKGSFSTLEIQRTEQGDSAMYLCASSQRQLNEKLFFGSGTQLSVL.